Listed here are 4 T cell receptor beta chains from one sample, sequenced in a study of cytomegalovirus exposure and HLA in healthy donors listed by TCRdb under 2017. Receptor libraries were prepared by the immunoSEQ multiplex PCR assay. The table comes from immuneACCESS by way of TCRdb, which keeps in-frame sequences with V and J called. Part of the clones is missing from these tables; in studies checked, under half for an unresolved V gene and the rest for unknown reasons. The sample records fewer than 200,000 clones, roughly 86% of which are singletons. The biggest ten clones account for under 4.5% of the sample. Sequencing was performed on PBMCs. The receptors derive from a man between 18 and 35 years old in good health and CMV-seropositive.

The chain links TRBV23-1 to TRBJ1-5, with D possibly being TRBD1 (5 bases). TRBV23-1 is given ORF status, its function remaining uncertain. This CDR3 has 17 amino acids. Trimming cost V 5 bases and J 3 bases, with 20 bases left between them. CDR3 nucleotides: TGCGCCAGCAGTTTTTGTACGCAGGGTCGCTACAATCAGCCCCAGCATTTT. Residues: CASSFCTQGRYNQPQHF.

This clone turned up a few times. J is TRBJ1-1 and V is TRBV5-1; D may be TRBD1 (5 bases). Trimming pared 6 bases from V and 4 bases from J, leaving 19 bases between. The length of the CDR3 is 15 residues. Germline CDR1 SGHRS, CDR2 YFSETQ. DNA for the CDR3: TGCGCCAGCACCAAAACCGGGGGGGTAAGCACTGAAGCTTTCTTT. This encodes CASTKTGGVSTEAFF. The full variable domain, rest sourced from reference TRBV5-1 and TRBJ1-1, is KAGVTQTPRYLIKTRGQQVTLSCSPISGHRSVSWYQQTPGQGLQFLFEYFSETQRNKGNFPGRFSGRQFSNSRSEMNVSTLELGDSALYLCASTKTGGVSTEAFFGQGTRLTVV.

The J gene is TRBJ2-7, the V gene TRBV11-3; the match to TRBD1 covers 8 bases. Trimming removed 5 bases from V and 2 bases from J; junction bases left unmatched: 8. The CDR3 spans 15 residues. CDR1 is SGHNT, CDR2 YENEEA, per germline. In nucleotides, the CDR3 is TGTGCCAGCAGCCAAACAGGGGGGACCCCCTACGAGCAGTACTTC. This codes for CASSQTGGTPYEQYF. The whole variable domain, remainder taken from reference TRBV11-3 and TRBJ2-7, is EAGVVQSPRYKIIEKKQPVAFWCNPISGHNTLYWYLQNLGQGPELLIRYENEEAVDDSQLPKDRFSAERLKGVDSTLKIQPAELGDSAVYLCASSQTGGTPYEQYFGPGTRLTVT.

V is TRBV4-2 and J is TRBJ2-2; 10 nucleotides line up with TRBD2. Losses at the gene ends were 1 base for V and 6 bases for J; bases not matched to a gene: 8. This CDR3 has 17 amino acids. Germline V CDR1 and CDR2: LGHNA, YNFKEQ. CDR3: CASSQVAGGRTPGELFF. The DNA of the CDR3 is TGTGCCAGCAGCCAAGTAGCGGGGGGACGGACCCCCGGGGAGCTGTTTTTT.